This TCR beta chain was retrieved from a study of T cell repertoires in cytomegalovirus infection. TCRdb recomputed calls from the reads with MiXCR, one row per CDR3 protein. The top ten clones hold 13% of a sample with about 400,000 distinct CDR3 sequences, about 35% of them seen once. The germline CDR1 and CDR2 sequences are SGHVS and FNYEAQ. CDR3 length: 12 residues. The V gene lost 4 bases and the J gene lost 5 bases, with 8 bases spanning the gap. The sample holds a few counts of this clonotype. Its antigen is still unknown. The clonotype was recovered from a human donor in good health (CMV status not recorded). Some clones in this sample may be carry-over from other donors' samples. The chain combines TRBV7-6 with TRBJ1-2; D gene ambiguous. Specimen: cultured PBMCs, collected from culture after CMV antigen stimulation. CDR3 in DNA: TGTGCCAGCAGCTCTGAGACTTATGGCTACACCTTC. This codes for CASSSETYGYTF.